Following are 18 T cell receptor beta chains from one sample sequenced in a study of blood T cell repertoires in COVID-19. The assay was immunoSEQ multiplex PCR, and TCRdb's table has in-frame clones only and misses some. In the table there are a few hundred thousand clones, roughly 90% of which are singletons. Input material: peripheral blood. The receptors come from a man between 60 and 70 years old with acute or convalescent COVID-19.

In DNA form, the CDR3 reads TGTGCCACCAGTGGAGGGGGAGCGGGAGGATGGGCAGATACGCAGTATTTT. It codes for CATSGGGAGGWADTQYF. This chain uses TRBV24-1 with TRBJ2-3; 9 bases align to TRBD2. In germline, CDR1 is KGHDR, CDR2 SFDVKD. Trimming took 5 bases from V and 4 from J; bases not matched to a gene: 12. The length of the CDR3 is 17 residues.

The chain has TRBV5-1 and TRBJ2-3, with D possibly TRBD1 on 6 matching bases. This CDR3 contains 16 residues. The V gene's germline CDR1 is SGHRS and CDR2 YFSETQ. Trimming shortened V by 3 bases and J by 0 bases, and 14 bases separated the two germline ends. The DNA for the CDR3 is TGCGCCAGCAGCTCCTTTACAGGGCTTAGCACAGATACGCAGTATTTT. Its protein is CASSSFTGLSTDTQYF.

This clone came up once. The chain joins TRBV27 to TRBJ2-7; TRBD1 agrees at 8 bases. V lost 6 bases and J lost 2; bases outside the gene matches: 9. This CDR3 is 15 amino acids long. Germline V CDR1 and CDR2: MNHEY, SMNVEV (reference sequence). For the CDR3, the DNA is TGTGCCAGCAGGCCTGACAGGGGACCAACCTACGAGCAGTACTTC. Amino acids: CASRPDRGPTYEQYF.

The chain combines TRBV5-1 with TRBJ2-4; 7 positions match TRBD2. The CDR3 covers 18 residues. Unmatched junction bases numbered 9, after V lost 0 bases and J lost 0 bases. Germline loops: CDR1 SGHRS, CDR2 YFSETQ. Here the CDR3 reads CASSLAGLAELAKNIQYF. The CDR3 DNA sequence: TGCGCCAGCAGCTTGGCCGGGCTAGCGGAACTAGCCAAAAACATTCAGTACTTC.

The CDR3 DNA reads as TGTGCCAGCTCACCGAGCGTGCACAATGAGCAGTTCTTC. Translated: CASSPSVHNEQFF. The chain carries TRBV18 and TRBJ2-1; D remains unclear. Per germline, CDR1 KGHSH and CDR2 LQKENI. Trimming removed 3 bases at V and 5 bases at J, with 8 bases between. This CDR3 has 13 residues.

V gene TRBV7-9 combines with J gene TRBJ2-1; TRBD2 agrees at 7 bases. V lost 6 bases and J lost 9; bases outside the gene matches: 5. Germline CDR1 SEHNR, CDR2 FQNEAQ (reference sequence). The length of the CDR3 is 12 residues. This CDR3 reads CASSRTSTEQFF. CDR3 nucleotide sequence: TGTGCCAGCAGTCGGACTAGTACTGAGCAGTTCTTC. Combining the CDR3 with reference TRBV7-9 and TRBJ2-1 gives the whole variable domain DTGVSQNPRHKITKRGQNVTFRCDPISEHNRLYWYRQTLGQGPEFLTYFQNEAQLEKSRLLSDRFSAERPKGSFSTLEIQRTEQGDSAMYLCASSRTSTEQFFGPGTRLTVL.

Remarks on this clone: Other nucleotide sequences from this sample produce the same CDR3. The gene calls are TRBV5-6 and TRBJ1-1; maybe TRBD1 (5 bases). CDR3 size: 15 residues. The V end lost 0 bases, the J end lost 0 bases, and 9 bases lay between the germline ends. Germline V CDR1 and CDR2: SGHDT, YYEEEE. The CDR3: CASSLGGGVNTEAFF. The CDR3 DNA follows: TGTGCCAGCAGCTTGGGTGGAGGGGTGAACACTGAAGCTTTCTTT.

The chain combines TRBV12-5 with TRBJ1-1, with D maybe TRBD1 (5 bases). The CDR3 contains 13 residues. V dropped 7 bases and J dropped 4 bases, with 13 bases sitting between them. Germline V gene data show CDR1 as LGHNT and CDR2 as FRNRAP. The CDR3 region has the DNA TGTGCTAGTGCGAGCAGGGCCACCACTGAAGCTTTCTTT. Its translation: CASASRATTEAFF. Together with reference TRBV12-5 and TRBJ1-1, the CDR3 gives the full variable domain: DARVTQTPRHKVTEMGQEVTMRCQPILGHNTVFWYRQTMMQGLELLAYFRNRAPLDDSGMPKDRFSAEMPDATLATLKIQPSEPRDSAVYFCASASRATTEAFFGQGTRLTVV.

CDR3 in amino acids: CASSATLETGGSYEQYF. The CDR3, as DNA: TGTGCCAGCAGTGCCACTTTAGAGACAGGGGGCTCCTACGAGCAGTACTTC. The chain links TRBV2 to TRBJ2-7; 9 bases are a match to TRBD1. Looked up from germline, CDR1 is SNHLY and CDR2 is FYNNEI. The V gene end was trimmed by 4 bases and the J gene end by 0 bases; junction bases not matched to a gene: 10. This CDR3 contains 17 residues.

The rearrangement uses TRBV30 and TRBJ2-7; D is perhaps TRBD1 (6 bases). The germline V and J ends were trimmed by 3 bases and 5 bases, with 14 bases remaining between them. The CDR3 contains 13 residues. Germline V gene lookup returns CDR1 GTSNPN and CDR2 SVGIG (reference sequence). The CDR3 DNA reads TGTGCCTGGAGCCGGGACACTGAAAACGAGCAGTACTTC. It is translated as CAWSRDTENEQYF.

This chain connects TRBV9 to TRBJ1-6, with D hard to call. Germline-derived CDR1 and CDR2 are SGDLS and YYNGEE. CDR3 length: 14 amino acids. Between the trimmed V and J ends, which lost 3 bases and 10 bases, there was a span of 14 bases. The CDR3 DNA is TGTGCCAGCAGCGCCCACTACCCCCGATCACCCCTCCACTTT. It codes for CASSAHYPRSPLHF.

The chain recombines TRBV11-2 with TRBJ2-1; 15 nucleotides align to TRBD2. J lost 9 bases, V lost 1 base, and 4 bases had no gene match. This CDR3 region has 16 residues. CDR1 and CDR2 (germline): SGHAT, FQNNGV. This CDR3 reads CASSLVRGLAGGEQFF. CDR3 sequence (DNA): TGTGCCAGCAGCTTAGTCAGGGGACTAGCGGGAGGTGAGCAGTTCTTC. Using reference TRBV11-2 and TRBJ2-1 for the parts outside the CDR3, the full variable domain is EAGVAQSPRYKIIEKRQSVAFWCNPISGHATLYWYQQILGQGPKLLIQFQNNGVVDDSQLPKDRFSAERLKGVDSTLKIQPAKLEDSAVYLCASSLVRGLAGGEQFFGPGTRLTVL.

This chain joins TRBV18 and TRBJ2-1; a possible D gene is TRBD1 (5 bases). The CDR3 runs 12 residues. Germline CDR1 KGHSH, CDR2 LQKENI. The ends were cut back, 1 base at V and 8 bases at J, with 6 bases in the middle. CDR3 in amino acids: CASSPQGYEQFF. CDR3 DNA: TGTGCCAGCTCACCACAGGGGTATGAGCAGTTCTTC.

V usage is TRBV28 and J usage is TRBJ2-1; D is perhaps TRBD2 (5 bases). The CDR3 extends over 16 amino acids. Germline lookup yields CDR1 MDHEN and CDR2 SYDVKM. Deletions cut 6 bases from V and 0 bases from J, with 15 bases between. CDR3 in DNA: TGTGCCAGCAGACCCTCATCGGGGAGCTCCTACAATGAGCAGTTCTTC. Translation gives CASRPSSGSSYNEQFF. The full variable domain, with the rest looked up from reference TRBV28 and TRBJ2-1, is DVKVTQSSRYLVKRTGEKVFLECVQDMDHENMFWYRQDPGLGLRLIYFSYDVKMKEKGDIPEGYSVSREKKERFSLILESASTNQTSMYLCASRPSSGSSYNEQFFGPGTRLTVL.

This clone came up once. The genes are TRBV6-1 and TRBJ2-3; the D gene is possibly TRBD2 (5 bases). The V and J ends lost 3 bases and 1 base respectively, with 11 bases between them. This CDR3 is 15 amino acids long. CDR1 and CDR2 (germline): MNHNS, SASEGT. CDR3 DNA sequence: TGTGCCAGCAGTGACCCCGGACTTCGCACAGATACGCAGTATTTT. It encodes CASSDPGLRTDTQYF.

The chain recombines TRBV6-2 or TRBV6-3 with TRBJ2-7; D is unclear. The CDR3 loop spans 15 amino acids. Trimming took 0 bases from V and 0 from J, leaving 9 bases between them. Germline CDR1 reads MNHEY; CDR2 reads SVGEGT. The DNA of the CDR3 is TGTGCCAGCAGTTACTCAACTACACACTCCTACGAGCAGTACTTC. Translation: CASSYSTTHSYEQYF.

The V and J genes are TRBV27 and TRBJ2-7; D gene unclear. The V gene lost 5 bases and the J gene lost 2 bases, with 16 bases spanning the gap. Germline values: CDR1 MNHEY, CDR2 SMNVEV (reference sequence). The length of the CDR3 is 15 residues. The CDR3 loop reads CASSLRLSTPYEQYF. In nucleotides, the CDR3 is TGTGCCAGCAGTCTGCGTCTATCAACCCCCTACGAGCAGTACTTC.

The rearrangement uses TRBV2 and TRBJ2-2; 9 bases fit TRBD1. From germline, CDR1 is SNHLY and CDR2 FYNNEI. The V segment lost 6 bases and the J segment 0 bases; nucleotides outside the gene matches: 5. This CDR3 region has 16 residues. The CDR3 region is CASRKTGGPNTGELFF. In nucleotides, the CDR3 is TGTGCCAGCAGGAAGACAGGGGGGCCGAACACCGGGGAGCTGTTTTTT.